This T cell receptor beta chain was sequenced in a study of technical replicates of blood from several donors. Only in-frame clones appear in the TCRdb table, and some are missing; sequencing was by immunoSEQ multiplex PCR. The table lists 65,000 to 85,000 clones, about 89% of them singletons. Per germline, CDR1 LNHDA and CDR2 SQIVND (reference sequence). This CDR3 spans 20 amino acids. V dropped 3 bases and J dropped 0 bases, with 27 bases sitting between them. This clonotype was obtained from a human donor in good health. This chain links TRBV19 with TRBJ2-7; a weak D match, TRBD1 (6 bases). Sequencing was performed on T cells isolated from PBMCs. The chain's CDR3 is CASSMGRSAGVLIFSYEQYF. The CDR3 region has the DNA TGTGCCAGTAGTATGGGAAGGAGTGCAGGGGTCCTTATTTTCTCCTACGAGCAGTACTTC.